This T cell receptor beta chain was sequenced in a study of OX40 agonist ivuxolimab in advanced cancers. Germline V gene sequence: CDR1 SNHLY, CDR2 FYNNEI. The CDR3 extends over 15 amino acids. The germline V and J ends were trimmed by 4 bases and 2 bases, with 12 bases remaining between them. The method was immunoSEQ multiplex PCR; TCRdb's version includes in-frame clones alone and lacks a portion of them. The repertoire holds about 95,000 clones, with roughly 90% as singletons. The sequenced sample was CD4+ or CD8+ T cells sorted from blood, obtained in a trial of the OX40 agonist ivuxolimab. The receptor's source is an adult with an advanced solid tumor such as melanoma, head and neck, liver or kidney cancer. The chain is built from TRBV2 and TRBJ1-5; D is unresolved. In nucleotides, the CDR3 is TGTGCCAGCAGTGGAGTTGGGAACCGCAATCAGCCCCAGCATTTT. Residues: CASSGVGNRNQPQHF.